The 24 T cell receptor beta chains below were found in one sample sequenced in a study of blood T cells in healthy people across ages. Together with a sample-barcoded 5' primer, a J-beta primer mix was included in a second PCR lasting about 6 to 11 cycles. TCRdb passed the 5' RACE reads through MiXCR, listing each CDR3 protein once. The table records about 760,000 distinct CDR3 sequences, 25% of them present only once. The same sample was also used in a study of T cells of mothers and their children.

Material: blood. The source is a boy aged 5-17 years in good health.

The chain is built from TRBV10-1 and TRBJ1-1, with D tentatively TRBD1 (6 bases). V was trimmed by 2 bases and J by 4 bases, leaving 11 bases between them. The germline V gene encodes CDR1 WNHNN and CDR2 SYGVQD (reference sequence). The CDR3 consists of 14 residues. The CDR3 protein is CASSEAAGVTEAFF. CDR3 nucleotide sequence: TGCGCCAGCAGTGAGGCCGCAGGGGTCACTGAAGCTTTCTTT.

The genes are TRBV20-1 and TRBJ2-1; maybe TRBD2 (6 bases). Germline lookup yields CDR1 DFQATT and CDR2 SNEGSKA (reference sequence). Trimming took off 5 bases at V and 8 bases at J, with 10 bases between the two ends. The CDR3 has 11 amino acids. Written as DNA, the CDR3 is TGCAGTGCTGTACGGAGGGATGAGCAGTTCTTC. Translation gives CSAVRRDEQFF.

This clonotype occurred a few times. V and J are TRBV27 and TRBJ2-7; D is unresolved. There are 12 residues in the CDR3. Germline CDR1 and CDR2: MNHEY and SMNVEV (reference sequence). V lost 8 bases and J lost 2, with 10 bases in between. Here the CDR3 reads CASHQVPYEQYF. Here the CDR3 DNA reads TGTGCCAGCCACCAAGTCCCCTACGAGCAGTACTTC.

The rearrangement joins TRBV7-9 to TRBJ1-4; 9 bases fit TRBD1. V gave up 3 bases and J gave up 8 bases; unmatched junction bases: 4. Germline CDR1 is SEHNR and CDR2 is FQNEAQ (reference sequence). This CDR3 is built from 14 residues. CDR3 sequence: CASSFRTGVEKLFF. CDR3 nucleotide sequence: TGTGCCAGCAGCTTCCGGACAGGGGTCGAAAAACTGTTTTTT.

The genes are TRBV6-5 and TRBJ2-1; the D gene is possibly TRBD2 (5 bases). The V end was cut by 6 bases, the J end by 8 bases, with 8 bases between. Germline CDR1 MNHEY, CDR2 SVGAGI. This CDR3 spans 11 amino acids. The CDR3 loop is CASRAGDEQFF. CDR3 bases: TGTGCCAGCAGGGCCGGGGATGAGCAGTTCTTC.

This clonotype was counted only a few times. The gene calls are TRBV6-6 and TRBJ1-4; 10 nucleotides agree with TRBD1. Germline V lookup: CDR1 MNHNY, CDR2 SVGAGI (reference sequence). This CDR3 comprises 16 residues. Trimming cost V 2 bases and J 8 bases; bases outside gene matches: 8. The CDR3 sequence is CASSYGSGTGDEKLFF. CDR3 bases: TGTGCCAGCAGTTACGGGAGCGGGACAGGGGACGAAAAACTGTTTTTT.

This clonotype appeared a few times. This chain uses TRBV5-1 with TRBJ2-7, with TRBD1 identical over 8 bases. This CDR3 comprises 14 residues. The J segment lost 5 bases and the V segment lost 2 bases, leaving 6 bases of the junction unmatched. The germline gives CDR1 SGHRS, CDR2 YFSETQ. DNA for the CDR3: TGCGCCAGCAGCTTCGAGGACAGGGTCCACGAGCAGTACTTC. Protein: CASSFEDRVHEQYF.

This clonotype was observed a handful of times. This chain joins TRBV6-6 and TRBJ1-1; D remains ambiguous. Deletions cut 7 bases from V and 1 base from J, with 13 bases between. Germline CDR1 is MNHNY and CDR2 is SVGAGI (reference sequence). The CDR3 extends over 14 amino acids. CDR3 sequence (DNA): TGTGCCAGCAAGTACCCGGAGGGGAACACTGAAGCTTTCTTT. Translating gives CASKYPEGNTEAFF.

The rearrangement links TRBV14 to TRBJ2-5; D might be TRBD1 or TRBD2, each matching 5 bases. V dropped 4 bases and J dropped 5 bases, with 20 bases sitting between them. This CDR3 has 16 amino acids. Germline V gene lookup returns CDR1 SGHDN and CDR2 FVKESK. This chain's CDR3 is CASSLAPGPRWETQYF. CDR3 DNA sequence: TGTGCCAGCAGCCTCGCCCCGGGACCCCGGTGGGAGACCCAGTACTTC.

V gene TRBV9 combines with J gene TRBJ2-2; perhaps TRBD1 as D (5 bases). V shed 0 bases and J shed 0 bases, with 9 bases lying between them. Per the germline V gene, CDR1 is SGDLS and CDR2 is YYNGEE. The CDR3 is 16 residues long. The CDR3: CASSVAKGANTGELFF. DNA for the CDR3: TGTGCCAGCAGCGTAGCTAAAGGGGCGAACACCGGGGAGCTGTTTTTT.

This clonotype was detected a few times. The chain joins TRBV28 to TRBJ2-5, with 12 positions matching TRBD1. The junction had 4 bases not matched to a gene; V was cut back by 3 bases and J by 2 bases. The CDR3 totals 16 residues. The germline CDR1 and CDR2 sequences are MDHEN and SYDVKM. Here the CDR3 reads CASSLGQGASQETQYF. The CDR3 bases are TGTGCCAGCAGTTTGGGACAGGGGGCGAGTCAAGAGACCCAGTACTTC.

CDR3 sequence reads: CASSTIPGLADSYEQYF. The CDR3 nucleotides are TGTGCCAGCAGTACTATACCGGGACTAGCGGACTCCTACGAGCAGTACTTC. V and J are TRBV6-2 or TRBV6-3 and TRBJ2-7; 11 bases are a match to TRBD2. In germline, CDR1 is MNHEY, CDR2 SVGEGT. This CDR3 is built from 17 residues. The V gene end was trimmed by 5 bases and the J gene end by 0 bases; junction bases not matched to a gene: 9.

The chain is built from TRBV12-3 or TRBV12-4 and TRBJ2-7; D call uncertain. The CDR3 length is 12 residues. V was cut by 1 base and J by 7 bases, with 8 bases left in between. CDR3 amino acids: CASSLVRWEQYF. DNA for the CDR3: TGTGCCAGCAGTTTAGTCCGGTGGGAGCAGTACTTC.

This clonotype appeared a few times. The chain links TRBV27 to TRBJ1-5; TRBD1 is a possible D gene (5 bases). The CDR3 has 14 amino acids. Per germline, CDR1 MNHEY and CDR2 SMNVEV (reference sequence). V was clipped by 2 bases and J by 7 bases, with 12 bases between them. Here the CDR3 DNA reads TGTGCCAGCAGTTTACGCCCACAGGACCAGCCCCAGCATTTT. Protein: CASSLRPQDQPQHF.

The J gene is TRBJ2-7, the V gene TRBV29-1, with 10 positions matching TRBD2. With V trimmed by 4 bases and J by 0 bases, 0 bases remained unmatched. The CDR3 spans 13 residues. Germline V lookup: CDR1 SQVTM, CDR2 ANQGSEA. The CDR3 DNA sequence: TGCAGCGTTGCTAGCGGGGGCTCCTACGAGCAGTACTTC. The encoded protein is CSVASGGSYEQYF.

This clonotype was seen more than once but under ten times. The chain combines TRBV4-1 with TRBJ1-6, with D maybe TRBD1 (6 bases). Per germline, CDR1 MGHRA and CDR2 YSYEKL. CDR3 size: 15 residues. The ends were cut back, 1 base at V and 5 bases at J, with 9 bases in the middle. The CDR3 bases are TGCGCCAGCAGCCAAGGCGGACAGAATAATTCACCCCTCCACTTT. Translated, it gives CASSQGGQNNSPLHF.

There are a few counts of this clonotype. This chain joins TRBV29-1 and TRBJ2-5; unclear D gene. CDR3 size: 12 residues. Trimming pared 6 bases from V and 2 bases from J, leaving 10 bases between. CDR1 and CDR2 (germline): SQVTM, ANQGSEA. Written as DNA, the CDR3 is TGCAGCGTAGATACTATACAAGAGACCCAGTACTTC. It encodes CSVDTIQETQYF.

This chain connects TRBV20-1 to TRBJ2-5; 7 bases line up with TRBD2. Trimming cost V 1 base and J 5 bases; bases outside gene matches: 10. Germline V gene sequence: CDR1 DFQATT, CDR2 SNEGSKA (reference sequence). The CDR3 is 15 amino acids. CDR3 nucleotides: TGCAGTGCTAGAGCCCGGGCTAGCGGTGGTGAGACCCAGTACTTC. Translating it yields CSARARASGGETQYF.

The sample holds a few counts of this clonotype. This chain uses TRBV4-3 with TRBJ1-3, with D perhaps matching TRBD1 (5 bases). Germline values: CDR1 LGHNA, CDR2 YSLEER. V was trimmed by 0 bases and J by 4 bases, leaving 13 bases between them. CDR3 length: 16 amino acids. CDR3 region: CASSQDRRGEGNTIYF. The CDR3 region has the DNA TGCGCCAGCAGCCAAGACAGACGAGGGGAAGGAAACACCATATATTTT.

This clonotype was detected a few times. The rearrangement uses TRBV29-1 and TRBJ2-5; D uncertain. V shed 4 bases and J shed 0 bases, with 9 bases lying between them. Per germline, CDR1 SQVTM and CDR2 ANQGSEA. CDR3 length: 13 amino acids. CDR3: CSVVEGNQETQYF. The CDR3 DNA reads as TGCAGCGTTGTAGAAGGGAACCAAGAGACCCAGTACTTC.

DNA for the CDR3: TGCGCCAACCCGGATGGACCGGGACAGGGGGGCGATGAGCAGTTCTTC. Its translation is CANPDGPGQGGDEQFF. The chain recombines TRBV23-1 with TRBJ2-1; 11 bases line up with TRBD1. TRBV23-1 is sorted into the ORF group, with uncertain function. The CDR3 is made up of 16 amino acids. V was clipped by 10 bases and J by 8 bases; unmatched bases: 16.

A single count supports this clonotype. Compared with germline, one end of the junction differs, possibly owing to a read error. V is TRBV3-1 and J is TRBJ2-7, with D maybe TRBD1 (5 bases). CDR1 and CDR2 from the germline V gene are LGHDT and YNNKEL (reference sequence). CDR3 length: 13 residues. The CDR3 nucleotides read TGTGCCAGCAGCCAAGTAGGGGTTTCGGAGCGGTACTTC. It codes for CASSQVGVSERYF.

The sample holds one count of this clonotype. DNA for the CDR3: TGTGCCAGCAGTGAGGGGGTTGGGGATTCACCCCTCCACTTT. Its protein product is CASSEGVGDSPLHF. This rearrangement joins TRBV2 to TRBJ1-6; TRBD1 is a possible D gene (5 bases). With 3 bases removed from V and 8 bases from J, the gap between germline ends came to 11 bases. Germline V gene data show CDR1 as SNHLY and CDR2 as FYNNEI. This CDR3 comprises 14 residues.

In this sample, this clonotype turned up a few times. The V and J genes are TRBV29-1 and TRBJ1-1; D is undetermined. The V end lost 5 bases, the J end lost 5 bases, and 6 bases lay between the germline ends. CDR1 and CDR2 from the germline V gene are SQVTM and ANQGSEA. CDR3 length equals 10 residues. The CDR3 nucleotides read TGCAGCGTTTCTGGTACTGAAGCTTTCTTT. Protein product: CSVSGTEAFF.